These 23 T cell receptor beta chains were all obtained from the same sample, sequenced in a study of early T cells in non-severe SARS-CoV-2 infection. MiXCR was run by TCRdb on the 5' RACE reads, yielding one entry per CDR3 protein. The table records tens of thousands of distinct CDR3 sequences, roughly 5.3% of them present only once. Sequencing was done on a sample of whole blood. The receptors derive from an adult who was a healthcare worker with PCR-confirmed SARS-CoV-2 infection or an uninfected control (not recorded which).

Points on this clonotype: One end of the junction fails to match germline, which may point to a read error. The V and J genes are TRBV7-7 and TRBJ2-1; D gene uncertain. The CDR3 is made up of 13 amino acids. Germline assignment: CDR1 SSHAT and CDR2 FNYEAQ (reference sequence). CDR3 residues: CASSLGLLGEQFF. CDR3 DNA sequence: TGTGCTAGCAGCTTAGGGCTCCTGGGTGAGCAGTTCTTC.

This clonotype showed up many times. This rearrangement joins TRBV5-4 to TRBJ1-2, with a possible D match to TRBD1 (5 bases). V lost 0 bases to trimming and J lost 2 bases, with 8 bases between them. Germline V gives CDR1 SGHNT, CDR2 YYREEE (reference sequence). This CDR3 contains 14 residues. In DNA, the CDR3 is TGTGCCAGCAGCTTGGCCGGGGGAAACTATGGCTACACCTTC. This sequence encodes CASSLAGGNYGYTF.

This clonotype came up many times. The chain has TRBV20-1 and TRBJ2-7, with D possibly being TRBD1 (5 bases). Trimming left V 0 bases short and J 1 base short, with 13 bases between. The CDR3 is 15 residues long. Germline V gene lookup returns CDR1 DFQATT and CDR2 SNEGSKA (reference sequence). Here the CDR3 reads CSARDPRATSYEQYF. The DNA for the CDR3 is TGCAGTGCTAGAGATCCCAGGGCTACTTCCTACGAGCAGTACTTC.

There are a few counts of this clonotype. The V call is TRBV30, the J call TRBJ1-6, with D perhaps TRBD1 (5 bases). Looked up from germline, CDR1 is GTSNPN and CDR2 is SVGIG (reference sequence). The CDR3 extends over 14 amino acids. The V end was cut by 5 bases, the J end by 8 bases, with 16 bases between. CDR3 in amino acids: CAWRDSWRDSPLHF. DNA for the CDR3: TGTGCCTGGCGGGACTCCTGGAGGGATTCACCCCTCCACTTT.

The chain joins TRBV10-3 to TRBJ1-2; 8 nucleotides line up with TRBD1. There are 15 residues in the CDR3. V was pared by 4 bases and J by 9 bases, with 13 bases of the junction left unmatched. The germline V gene has CDR1 ENHRY and CDR2 SYGVKD. As DNA, the CDR3 is TGTGCCATCAGTGTCCTTGGACAGGGAGCTGATAGCTACACCTTC. It is translated as CAISVLGQGADSYTF.

In this sample, this clonotype turned up many times. The rearrangement joins TRBV6-5 to TRBJ2-1, with D possibly matching TRBD2 (6 bases). With 5 bases removed from V and 9 bases from J, the gap between germline ends came to 17 bases. The CDR3 has 14 residues. Germline CDR1 is MNHEY and CDR2 is SVGAGI. Written as DNA, the CDR3 is TGTGCCAGCAGTGGGCCGGGAGTTATAGGTGAGCAGTTCTTC. It codes for CASSGPGVIGEQFF.

In this sample, this clonotype turned up a few times. The rearrangement uses TRBV27 and TRBJ1-4, with 7 bases that match TRBD1. Germline-derived CDR1 and CDR2 are MNHEY and SMNVEV (reference sequence). V was pared by 6 bases and J by 7 bases, with 11 bases of the junction left unmatched. The CDR3 spans 15 residues. CDR3 loop: CASRAQGGLGEKLFF. The CDR3, as DNA: TGTGCCAGCAGGGCCCAGGGGGGGCTCGGTGAAAAACTGTTTTTT.

The sample holds a few counts of this clonotype. This chain connects TRBV7-8 to TRBJ1-4; D not resolved. There are 16 residues in the CDR3. Germline V gene data show CDR1 as SGHVS and CDR2 as FQNEAQ. V was trimmed by 5 bases and J by 2 bases, leaving 15 bases between them. The CDR3 is CASSPRGGGTNEKLFF. CDR3 bases: TGTGCCAGCAGCCCTCGCGGAGGCGGCACTAATGAAAAACTGTTTTTT.

This clonotype was found many times. The chain combines TRBV27 with TRBJ1-4, with D perhaps TRBD1 (6 bases). Looked up from germline, CDR1 is MNHEY and CDR2 is SMNVEV (reference sequence). This CDR3 contains 17 residues. V was cut by 6 bases and J by 1 base, with 18 bases left in between. CDR3 sequence reads: CASRGWAGAGTNEKLFF. Written as DNA, the CDR3 is TGTGCCAGCAGGGGGTGGGCAGGGGCTGGAACTAATGAAAAACTGTTTTTT.

This clonotype was seen repeatedly, ten times or more. The chain recombines TRBV30 with TRBJ2-7; D gene uncertain. This CDR3 is built from 14 residues. Trimming left V 4 bases short and J 2 bases short, with 15 bases between. Germline assignment: CDR1 GTSNPN and CDR2 SVGIG (reference sequence). The CDR3 DNA reads as TGTGCCTGGACAGGCCTCCCTTGGCCCTACGAGCAGTACTTC. This translates into CAWTGLPWPYEQYF.

This clonotype has a handful of counts. This chain connects TRBV28 to TRBJ2-1, with D perhaps matching TRBD1 or TRBD2 (5 bases each). V lost 10 bases, J lost 0 bases, and 16 bases lay in between. CDR1 and CDR2 (germline): MDHEN, SYDVKM. This CDR3 spans 15 amino acids. The CDR3 reads CATRDAKSSYNEQFF. CDR3 sequence (DNA): TGTGCCACCAGGGACGCCAAGAGCTCCTACAATGAGCAGTTCTTC.

The V gene is TRBV5-8, the J gene TRBJ1-1, with 8 positions matching TRBD1. The CDR3 spans 19 residues. V trimming: 4 bases; J trimming: 1 base; junction bases outside the gene matches: 18. From germline, CDR1 is SGHTS and CDR2 YDEGEE. CDR3 in amino acids: CASSRHSGGFKNSNTEAFF. The DNA of the CDR3 is TGTGCCAGCAGCCGACACTCAGGGGGCTTCAAGAACTCGAACACTGAAGCTTTCTTT.

This chain links TRBV20-1 with TRBJ2-2; 10 bases align to TRBD2. The CDR3 length is 15 residues. Germline V gene sequence: CDR1 DFQATT, CDR2 SNEGSKA (reference sequence). After removal of 3 bases from V and 7 bases from J, the junction contained 8 bases not matched to a gene. CDR3 amino acids: CSASSSGRLGGELFF. The CDR3 nucleotides read TGCAGTGCTAGCTCTAGCGGGAGATTGGGCGGGGAGCTGTTTTTT.

In its sample, this clonotype was seen many times. The chain combines TRBV27 with TRBJ2-2, with D possibly TRBD2 on 5 matching bases. Germline V gene lookup returns CDR1 MNHEY and CDR2 SMNVEV (reference sequence). The ends were cut back, 6 bases at V and 6 bases at J, with 11 bases in the middle. CDR3 length: 13 residues. The CDR3 sequence is CASRVGSPGELFF. CDR3 bases: TGTGCCAGCAGGGTAGGGAGCCCCGGGGAGCTGTTTTTT.

The rearrangement links TRBV5-4 to TRBJ2-5, with unresolved D. This CDR3 has 13 amino acids. The V gene lost 0 bases and the J gene lost 4 bases, with 7 bases spanning the gap. The germline CDR1 and CDR2 sequences are SGHNT and YYREEE (reference sequence). CDR3 DNA: TGTGCCAGCAGCTTGGCCTATTCAGAGACCCAGTACTTC. Translated: CASSLAYSETQYF.

This clonotype was detected many times. The rearrangement links TRBV27 to TRBJ2-5; D remains ambiguous. Trimming stripped 3 bases from V and 7 bases from J, with 12 bases between. CDR1 and CDR2 from the germline V gene are MNHEY and SMNVEV (reference sequence). This CDR3 has 13 residues. CDR3 residues: CASSFGVQRTQYF. Here the CDR3 DNA reads TGTGCCAGCAGTTTCGGAGTTCAGCGGACCCAGTACTTC.

This clonotype was recorded at least ten times. The CDR3 sequence: CASSRGTGGLKVQYF. CDR3 in DNA: TGTGCCAGCAGTCGGGGGACAGGGGGCCTGAAGGTGCAGTACTTC. This chain connects TRBV12-3 or TRBV12-4 to TRBJ2-7, with TRBD1 matching 12 bases. CDR3 size: 15 residues. Trimming removed 5 bases from V and 9 bases from J; junction bases left unmatched: 11.

This clonotype showed up many times. The rearrangement links TRBV25-1 to TRBJ1-6; 9 bases align to TRBD1. CDR3 length equals 14 residues. CDR1 is MGHDK, CDR2 SYGVNS, per germline. The V and J ends lost 6 bases and 8 bases, in that order; junction bases with no gene match: 5. CDR3 DNA sequence: TGTGCCAGCAGGGGGACAGGGATGTATTCACCCCTCCACTTT. Translated, it gives CASRGTGMYSPLHF.

This clonotype was observed a few times. The chain combines TRBV7-2 with TRBJ2-2, with D possibly being TRBD2 (6 bases). Per the germline V gene, CDR1 is SGHTA and CDR2 is FQGNSA. The CDR3 totals 16 residues. V was clipped by 1 base and J by 4 bases, with 13 bases between them. The CDR3 sequence: CASSLVGGPGTGELFF. The DNA for the CDR3 is TGTGCCAGCAGCTTAGTAGGAGGGCCTGGCACCGGGGAGCTGTTTTTT.

This clonotype occurred many times. This chain connects TRBV3-1 to TRBJ1-1; D is uncertain. Germline CDR1 and CDR2: LGHDT and YNNKEL (reference sequence). This CDR3 is built from 14 residues. V was cut by 1 base and J by 0 bases, with 6 bases left in between. CDR3 residues: CASSQAPMNTEAFF. CDR3 nucleotide sequence: TGTGCCAGCAGCCAAGCACCGATGAACACTGAAGCTTTCTTT. Using reference TRBV3-1 and TRBJ1-1 for the parts outside the CDR3, the full variable domain is DTAVSQTPKYLVTQMGNDKSIKCEQNLGHDTMYWYKQDSKKFLKIMFSYNNKELIINETVPNRFSPKSPDKAHLNLHINSLELGDSAVYFCASSQAPMNTEAFFGQGTRLTVV.

This clonotype was seen a few times. The chain joins TRBV19 to TRBJ2-3; D may be TRBD1 or TRBD2 (5 bases each). V was clipped by 5 bases and J by 7 bases, with 22 bases between them. Germline CDR1 and CDR2: LNHDA and SQIVND (reference sequence). There are 16 residues in the CDR3. CDR3 sequence (DNA): TGTGCCAGTAGTGTCATCTTCGGGGCCCGGAGTAATACGCAGTATTTT. It encodes CASSVIFGARSNTQYF. Using reference TRBV19 and TRBJ2-3 for the parts outside the CDR3, the full variable domain is DGGITQSPKYLFRKEGQNVTLSCEQNLNHDAMYWYRQDPGQGLRLIYYSQIVNDFQKGDIAEGYSVSREKKESFPLTVTSAQKNPTAFYLCASSVIFGARSNTQYFGPGTRLTVL.

This clonotype was recorded at least ten times. The chain links TRBV2 to TRBJ1-5, with TRBD1 identical over 8 bases. The CDR3 length is 16 residues. Germline lookup yields CDR1 SNHLY and CDR2 FYNNEI. The J segment lost 2 bases and the V segment lost 8 bases, leaving 11 bases of the junction unmatched. CDR3 nucleotide sequence: TGTGCCAGCCGACAGGGGAAGGATCGAGGCAATCAGCCCCAGCATTTT. This gives the protein CASRQGKDRGNQPQHF.

This chain joins TRBV7-9 and TRBJ2-7; D perhaps matches TRBD2 (6 bases). The CDR3 is 11 residues long. Looked up from germline, CDR1 is SEHNR and CDR2 is FQNEAQ (reference sequence). V shed 4 bases and J shed 7 bases, with 8 bases lying between them. CDR3 sequence reads: CASSSGEEQYF. The CDR3 bases are TGTGCCAGCAGCTCGGGGGAGGAGCAGTACTTC.